This record covers a single T cell receptor (beta chain). The antigen is undetermined. The PCR contained 60 Vbeta and 13 Jbeta primers. Profiled with immunoSEQ multiplex PCR; TCRdb holds only in-frame clones, not every one. Of approximately 150,000 clones listed, 84% are singletons. This CDR3 comprises 18 residues. The J segment lost 2 bases and the V segment lost 2 bases, leaving 10 bases of the junction unmatched. Germline CDR1 is MNHNS and CDR2 is SASEGT. This sample was taken from a study of cytomegalovirus exposure and HLA in healthy donors. Points from the study as a whole: Being productive about 90% or about 30% of the time was typical of most TCR beta V segments in an earlier analysis.

The sequence came from a boy aged 2-15 years in good health and CMV-seronegative. This chain links TRBV6-1 with TRBJ2-1, with TRBD2 matching 9 bases. Sequencing used PBMCs. The CDR3 sequence is CASSEIGGGAAPYNEQFF. In nucleotides, the CDR3 is TGTGCCAGCAGTGAAATTGGCGGGGGGGCCGCGCCCTACAATGAGCAGTTCTTC.